This entry concerns a single TCR beta chain. Its cognate antigen is unknown. This record belongs to a study of cytomegalovirus exposure and HLA in healthy donors. General study findings and limits: Some TCR beta chains (about 170 of them) were listed as cytomegalovirus-associated. Specificity of a few CMV-associated chains for CMV antigens was verified in vitro. Most TCRs appeared rarely, but some public TCRs recurred in many donors.

Germline V CDR1 and CDR2: SGHRS, YFSETQ. V lost 6 bases and J 3 bases, leaving 7 bases between the germline ends. CDR3 size: 11 residues. The method was immunoSEQ multiplex PCR; TCRdb's version includes in-frame clones alone and lacks a portion of them. Among fewer than 70,000 clones listed, 80% to 95% were seen once. The study drew the donors from its roughly 110-subject validation cohort, separate from the 666-subject first cohort. The sample consisted of PBMCs. This clonotype originated in a young man in good health and CMV-seronegative. V gene TRBV5-1 combines with J gene TRBJ2-7; D call uncertain. In DNA, the CDR3 is TGCGCCAGCACCAACAGCTACGAGCAGTACTTC. Amino acid sequence: CASTNSYEQYF.